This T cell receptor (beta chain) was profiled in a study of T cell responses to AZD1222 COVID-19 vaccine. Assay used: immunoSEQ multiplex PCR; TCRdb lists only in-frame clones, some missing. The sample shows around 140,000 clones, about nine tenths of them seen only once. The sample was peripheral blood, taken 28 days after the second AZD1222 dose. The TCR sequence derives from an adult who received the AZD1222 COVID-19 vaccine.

The CDR3 protein is CASSITGNEQFF. CDR3 nucleotide sequence: TGTGCCAGTAGTATCACAGGCAATGAGCAGTTCTTC. The rearrangement joins TRBV19 to TRBJ2-1; D possibly corresponds to TRBD1 (5 bases). Germline-derived CDR1 and CDR2 are LNHDA and SQIVND (reference sequence). The CDR3 loop spans 12 amino acids. Trimming stripped 3 bases from V and 6 bases from J, with 6 bases between.